This T cell receptor (beta chain) was observed in a study of control samples from healthy donors and cancer patients. Data came from immunoSEQ multiplex PCR; TCRdb stores just in-frame clones and leaves some out. The table lists around 120,000 clones, around 89% of them singletons. The CDR3 has 18 residues. Germline trimming cut 5 bases from V and 2 bases from J; bases unmatched to any gene: 9. From germline, CDR1 is MNHEY and CDR2 SMNVEV (reference sequence). This chain links TRBV27 with TRBJ2-6, with 10 bases aligning to TRBD1. The clonotype originates from a woman in her seventies in good health. Sequencing input: blood. The CDR3 here is CASSRQGALGTGANVLTF. The CDR3 bases are TGTGCCAGCAGTCGACAGGGGGCCTTGGGGACTGGGGCCAACGTCCTGACTTTC. The variable domain in full, completed from reference TRBV27 and TRBJ2-6, reads EAQVTQNPRYLITVTGKKLTVTCSQNMNHEYMSWYRQDPGLGLRQIYYSMNVEVTDKGDVPEGYKVSRKEKRNFPLILESPSPNQTSLYFCASSRQGALGTGANVLTFGAGSRLTVL.